Presented here are 11 T cell receptor beta chains from one specimen sequenced in a study of monozygotic twins with inflammatory bowel disease. TCRdb reprocessed the 5' RACE reads, with one entry per CDR3 protein and no DNA. The sample includes about 300,000 distinct CDR3 sequences. The source material was blood. The receptor source for this set is a human donor with ulcerative colitis or Crohn's disease, or a healthy co-twin of an affected twin (not recorded which).

J is TRBJ1-4 and V is TRBV7-9; the TCRdb D gene call, TRBD1, has no DNA to confirm it. The CDR3 runs to 14 residues. Germline assignment: CDR1 SEHNR and CDR2 FQNEAQ (reference sequence). CDR3 sequence reads: CASSGQGTIEKLFF.

This CDR3 reads CATSEGILNEQFF. J is TRBJ2-1 and V is TRBV24-1; TCRdb reports TRBD2, a call that lacks DNA to check it against. The CDR3 is made up of 13 amino acids. Per the germline V gene, CDR1 is KGHDR and CDR2 is SFDVKD.

V gene TRBV7-2 combines with J gene TRBJ1-1; TCRdb's assignment of TRBD1 cannot be checked, as there is no DNA. The CDR3 consists of 15 residues. Germline V gene data show CDR1 as SGHTA and CDR2 as FQGNSA. CDR3 loop: CASSQYRGANTEAFF.

The chain couples TRBV5-1 to TRBJ2-7; TCRdb's assignment of TRBD2 cannot be checked, as there is no DNA. There are 14 residues in the CDR3. Looked up from germline, CDR1 is SGHRS and CDR2 is YFSETQ. The CDR3 is CASSLGQSAGEQYF.

V is TRBV5-1 and J is TRBJ2-1; there is no DNA to check the TCRdb D call of TRBD2. CDR1 is SGHRS and CDR2 is YFSETQ in the germline V gene. The CDR3 consists of 15 residues. This CDR3 is CASSLEGSPNNEQFF.

The J gene is TRBJ2-2, the V gene TRBV11-1; TCRdb names TRBD1, which stays unverified in the absence of DNA. This CDR3 is built from 18 residues. The germline V gene has CDR1 SGHAT and CDR2 FQDESV (reference sequence). CDR3 residues: CASSLARQGPSRTGELFF.

V usage is TRBV18 and J usage is TRBJ2-7. The germline CDR1 and CDR2 sequences are KGHSH and LQKENI. This CDR3 has 11 residues. This chain's CDR3 is CASSATNEQYF.

This chain joins TRBV5-1 and TRBJ2-3. Germline loops: CDR1 SGHRS, CDR2 YFSETQ. The CDR3 covers 15 residues. CDR3 sequence reads: CASTLDRTSTDTQYF. Together with reference TRBV5-1 and TRBJ2-3, the CDR3 gives the full variable domain: KAGVTQTPRYLIKTRGQQVTLSCSPISGHRSVSWYQQTPGQGLQFLFEYFSETQRNKGNFPGRFSGRQFSNSRSEMNVSTLELGDSALYLCASTLDRTSTDTQYFGPGTRLTVL.

The CDR3 loop reads CARIELSPETQYF. V gene TRBV10-1 combines with J gene TRBJ2-5. Germline CDR1 WNHNN, CDR2 SYGVQD (reference sequence). The CDR3 spans 13 residues.

The chain couples TRBV19 to TRBJ2-7. CDR1 and CDR2 from the germline V gene are LNHDA and SQIVND (reference sequence). The CDR3 is made up of 14 amino acids. The CDR3 sequence: CASSIDLEDYEQYF. Full variable domain (outside the CDR3, taken from reference TRBV19 and TRBJ2-7): DGGITQSPKYLFRKEGQNVTLSCEQNLNHDAMYWYRQDPGQGLRLIYYSQIVNDFQKGDIAEGYSVSREKKESFPLTVTSAQKNPTAFYLCASSIDLEDYEQYFGPGTRLTVT.

This CDR3 is CASSYRGGGPYEQYF. The chain links TRBV6-5 to TRBJ2-7; there is no DNA to check the TCRdb D call of TRBD1. In germline, CDR1 is MNHEY, CDR2 SVGAGI. The CDR3 is 15 residues long.